This section outlines one T cell receptor (beta chain) sequence together with its context. What it binds is unknown. This specimen comes from a study of T cell responses to AZD1222 COVID-19 vaccine. Regarding the study as a whole: Spike-specific TCR breadth and depth were elevated following two AZD1222 doses.

TCRdb's table, derived via immunoSEQ multiplex PCR, lists solely in-frame clones and lacks some. The repertoire holds 80,000 or so clones, over 75% seen once, with about 3.5% in the top ten. Trimming took off 6 bases at V and 1 base at J, with 23 bases between the two ends. Germline V gene lookup returns CDR1 MNHEY and CDR2 SMNVEV (reference sequence). The CDR3 spans 18 residues. The receptor's source is an adult who received the AZD1222 COVID-19 vaccine. The source was peripheral blood, collected 28 days after the second AZD1222 dose. This rearrangement joins TRBV27 to TRBJ2-3, with D perhaps matching TRBD2 (8 bases). The CDR3 sequence is CASRRDRLSSGRTDTQYF. DNA of the CDR3: TGTGCCAGCAGAAGGGACAGATTATCTAGCGGGCGCACAGATACGCAGTATTTT.